Below are 20 T cell receptor beta chains sequenced from a single sample in a study of ipilimumab plus nivolumab after autologous stem cell transplantation. Clones were read by immunoSEQ multiplex PCR, and TCRdb kept only the in-frame ones, dropping some. The sample carries over 80,000 clones, more than 80% recorded once. The sample here was PBMCs, taken in a trial of ipilimumab plus nivolumab as post-transplant consolidation. The receptors here all came from a male donor with diffuse large B-cell lymphoma.

This clone has only a few counts. The chain carries TRBV30 and TRBJ2-3; 12 bases fit TRBD2. Germline CDR1 GTSNPN, CDR2 SVGIG (reference sequence). CDR3 length: 15 amino acids. After removal of 3 bases from V and 4 bases from J, the junction contained 5 bases not matched to a gene. The CDR3 is CAWRLAGGPPDTQYF. The CDR3 coding sequence is TGTGCCTGGAGACTAGCGGGGGGCCCGCCAGATACGCAGTATTTT. The full variable domain, its missing parts supplied by reference TRBV30 and TRBJ2-3, is SQTIHQWPATLVQPVGSPLSLECTVEGTSNPNLYWYRQAAGRGLQLLFYSVGIGQISSEVPQNLSASRPQDRQFILSSKKLLLSDSGFYLCAWRLAGGPPDTQYFGPGTRLTVL.

The V gene is TRBV4-3, the J gene TRBJ1-5, with unresolved D. Trimming stripped 0 bases from V and 7 bases from J, with 13 bases between. The CDR3 length is 15 residues. Germline V gene data show CDR1 as LGHNA and CDR2 as YSLEER. The CDR3 loop reads CASSQDLRGNQPQHF. The CDR3 nucleotides read TGCGCCAGCAGCCAAGATCTCCGGGGTAACCAGCCCCAGCATTTT.

J is TRBJ2-7 and V is TRBV5-8, with unresolved D. Germline CDR1 reads SGHTS; CDR2 reads YDEGEE. The CDR3 runs 15 residues. V lost 0 bases and J lost 7, with 17 bases in between. CDR3 protein: CASSLEGNIPGEQYF. CDR3 DNA: TGTGCCAGCAGCTTGGAAGGGAACATCCCCGGGGAGCAGTACTTC.

The genes are TRBV6-7 and TRBJ2-5; the match to TRBD2 covers 8 bases. The DNA end is a closer match to TRBJ2-7, so the J assignment may be wrong. TRBV6-7 is classed as an ORF, of uncertain function. CDR3 length: 17 amino acids. CDR3 DNA sequence: TGTGCCAGCAGTTACACGAAAGCCTCGACTAGCGACTACGAGCAGTACTTC. Translated: CASSYTKASTSDYEQYF.

J is TRBJ1-1 and V is TRBV7-2, with 8 bases that match TRBD1. After removal of 1 base from V and 5 bases from J, the junction contained 6 bases not matched to a gene. Germline CDR1 and CDR2: SGHTA and FQGNSA. CDR3 length: 15 residues. The chain's CDR3 is CASSLGQGIRTEAFF. DNA for the CDR3: TGTGCCAGCAGCTTAGGACAGGGGATTAGGACTGAAGCTTTCTTT.

The rearrangement uses TRBV19 and TRBJ2-7, with 8 bases aligning to TRBD1. This CDR3 has 13 residues. V shed 8 bases, J shed 5 bases, and the junction held 8 bases outside the gene matches. The germline V gene has CDR1 LNHDA and CDR2 SQIVND (reference sequence). The CDR3 bases are TGTGCCAGTCGCGACAGGGGACGTCACGAGCAGTACTTC. Amino acid sequence: CASRDRGRHEQYF.

This chain uses TRBV19 with TRBJ1-2; possible D gene TRBD1, 5 bases. The V end was cut by 1 base, the J end by 0 bases, with 12 bases between. Germline CDR1 and CDR2: LNHDA and SQIVND (reference sequence). The CDR3 contains 16 residues. CDR3 amino acids: CASSIVDRQPNYGYTF. The CDR3, as DNA: TGTGCCAGTAGTATAGTTGACAGACAACCTAACTATGGCTACACCTTC.

This clone was seen once. The chain combines TRBV18 with TRBJ2-6; no clear D. V dropped 1 base and J dropped 4 bases, with 5 bases sitting between them. This CDR3 spans 14 amino acids. Germline V gene sequence: CDR1 KGHSH, CDR2 LQKENI. DNA for the CDR3: TGTGCCAGCTCACCACAGCACGGGGCCAACGTCCTGACTTTC. It specifies CASSPQHGANVLTF.

The chain recombines TRBV7-2 with TRBJ2-3; the match to TRBD2 covers 7 bases. This CDR3 is built from 16 residues. V lost 1 base, J lost 2 bases, and 6 bases stayed unmatched. Looked up from germline, CDR1 is SGHTA and CDR2 is FQGNSA. The CDR3, as DNA: TGTGCCAGCAGCTTAGAGGGCGGGGGTTACACAGATACGCAGTATTTT. Translated: CASSLEGGGYTDTQYF.

The rearrangement joins TRBV6-1 to TRBJ1-3; unclear D gene. CDR1 is MNHNS, CDR2 SASEGT, per germline. V was trimmed by 7 bases and J by 7 bases, leaving 17 bases between them. The CDR3 totals 14 residues. In DNA, the CDR3 is TGTGCCAGCATTATTAACATCGCCAGCAACACCATATATTTT. Its translation: CASIINIASNTIYF.

The chain carries TRBV9 and TRBJ2-6, with D hard to call. Trimming left V 4 bases short and J 0 bases short, with 8 bases between. The length of the CDR3 is 15 residues. Germline V gene lookup returns CDR1 SGDLS and CDR2 YYNGEE. The CDR3 protein is CASSSQYSGANVLTF. CDR3 DNA: TGTGCCAGCAGCTCACAGTACTCTGGGGCCAACGTCCTGACTTTC.

This chain joins TRBV12-5 and TRBJ2-7; 14 nucleotides agree with TRBD2. Germline-derived CDR1 and CDR2 are LGHNT and FRNRAP. This CDR3 contains 17 residues. Germline trimming cut 1 base from V and 3 bases from J; bases unmatched to any gene: 5. CDR3 in amino acids: CASGLEGTSGGVYEQYF. Here the CDR3 DNA reads TGTGCTAGTGGTTTGGAAGGGACTAGCGGGGGCGTCTACGAGCAGTACTTC.

The chain couples TRBV18 to TRBJ2-7; 9 bases agree with TRBD2. The CDR3 extends over 14 amino acids. The trim removed 4 bases at V and 3 bases at J, leaving 4 bases unmatched. Germline V lookup: CDR1 KGHSH, CDR2 LQKENI. The CDR3 sequence is CASSQAGGGYEQYF. The DNA of the CDR3 is TGTGCCAGCTCACAAGCGGGGGGAGGCTACGAGCAGTACTTC.

The V gene is TRBV6-5, the J gene TRBJ1-1, with a possible D match to TRBD1 (5 bases). Per germline, CDR1 MNHEY and CDR2 SVGAGI. With 5 bases removed from V and 7 bases from J, the gap between germline ends came to 11 bases. This CDR3 has 12 residues. The CDR3, as DNA: TGTGCCAGCAGTCCTACCGGGGGTGAAGCTTTCTTT. Translating gives CASSPTGGEAFF.

This clone was seen more than once but under ten times. The chain recombines TRBV6-1 with TRBJ2-3; a possible D gene is TRBD1 (6 bases). V gave up 6 bases and J gave up 10 bases, with 17 bases separating them. The CDR3 has 13 amino acids. Germline CDR1 MNHNS, CDR2 SASEGT. Here the CDR3 reads CASRAGQFSAQYF. CDR3 coding DNA: TGTGCCAGCAGAGCCGGACAGTTTTCTGCGCAGTATTTT.

The gene calls are TRBV20-1 and TRBJ1-4, with D possibly being TRBD1 (6 bases). The germline CDR1 and CDR2 sequences are DFQATT and SNEGSKA (reference sequence). The CDR3 runs 11 residues. The V end was cut by 7 bases, the J end by 8 bases, with 11 bases between. The DNA for the CDR3 is TGCAGTGTGGGGGCCGGGGAAAAACTGTTTTTT. Its protein is CSVGAGEKLFF.

The gene calls are TRBV19 and TRBJ2-3, with D possibly matching TRBD2 (6 bases). The CDR3 spans 14 residues. Germline assignment: CDR1 LNHDA and CDR2 SQIVND (reference sequence). V was cut by 6 bases and J by 1 base, with 11 bases left in between. The CDR3 sequence is CASRRAGRTDTQYF. The CDR3 DNA reads as TGTGCCAGTAGGCGGGCGGGACGCACAGATACGCAGTATTTT.

The chain employs TRBV18 and TRBJ2-7; 7 bases align to TRBD2. Germline V gene sequence: CDR1 KGHSH, CDR2 LQKENI. V dropped 8 bases and J dropped 5; count of bases not matched to a gene: 3. The CDR3 length is 11 residues. DNA of the CDR3: TGTGCCAGCGAGGGAGGGAACGAGCAGTACTTC. As protein: CASEGGNEQYF. Filled out from reference TRBV18 and TRBJ2-7, the complete variable domain reads NAGVMQNPRHLVRRRGQEARLRCSPMKGHSHVYWYRQLPEEGLKFMVYLQKENIIDESGMPKERFSAEFPKEGPSILRIQQVVRGDSAAYFCASEGGNEQYFGPGTRLTVT.

J is TRBJ2-3 and V is TRBV6-6; TRBD2 matches at 8 bases. After removal of 4 bases from V and 2 bases from J, the junction contained 8 bases not matched to a gene. The CDR3 consists of 16 residues. Per germline, CDR1 MNHNY and CDR2 SVGAGI (reference sequence). In DNA, the CDR3 is TGTGCCAGCAGTTCCCCGGGGGGGTATTCCACAGATACGCAGTATTTT. Protein: CASSSPGGYSTDTQYF.

This sequence joins TRBV7-8 and TRBJ2-1; 10 bases agree with TRBD2. CDR1 is SGHVS and CDR2 is FQNEAQ in the germline V gene. Losses at the gene ends were 2 bases for V and 7 bases for J; bases not matched to a gene: 5. This CDR3 comprises 15 residues. CDR3 residues: CASSLQAGGLNEQFF. CDR3 in DNA: TGTGCCAGCAGCTTACAAGCGGGGGGGTTGAATGAGCAGTTCTTC.